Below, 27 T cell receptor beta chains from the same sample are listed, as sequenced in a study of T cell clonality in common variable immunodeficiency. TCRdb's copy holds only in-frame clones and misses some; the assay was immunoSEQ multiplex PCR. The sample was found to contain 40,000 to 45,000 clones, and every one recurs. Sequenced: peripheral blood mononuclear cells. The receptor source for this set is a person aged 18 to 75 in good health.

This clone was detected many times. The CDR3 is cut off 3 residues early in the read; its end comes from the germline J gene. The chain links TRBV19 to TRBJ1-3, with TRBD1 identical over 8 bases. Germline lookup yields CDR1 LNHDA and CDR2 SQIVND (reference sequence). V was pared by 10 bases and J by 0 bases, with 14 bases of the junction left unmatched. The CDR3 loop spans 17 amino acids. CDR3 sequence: CATTDNYRGNSGNTIYF. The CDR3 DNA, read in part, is TGTGCCACCACGGACAACTACAGGGGGAACTCTGGAAACACC. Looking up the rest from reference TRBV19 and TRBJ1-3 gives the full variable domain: DGGITQSPKYLFRKEGQNVTLSCEQNLNHDAMYWYRQDPGQGLRLIYYSQIVNDFQKGDIAEGYSVSREKKESFPLTVTSAQKNPTAFYLCATTDNYRGNSGNTIYFGEGSWLTVV.

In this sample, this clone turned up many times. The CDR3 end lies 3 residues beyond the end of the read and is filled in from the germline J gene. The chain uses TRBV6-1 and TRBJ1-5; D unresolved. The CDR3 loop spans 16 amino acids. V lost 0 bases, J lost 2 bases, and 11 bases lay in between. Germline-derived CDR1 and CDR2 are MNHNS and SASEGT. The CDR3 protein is CASSEAVVYGNQPQHF. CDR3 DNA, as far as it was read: TGTGCCAGCAGTGAAGCGGTAGTTTACGGCAATCAGCCC.

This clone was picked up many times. CDR3 residues: CSASPRGAWDQPQHF. The DNA read from the CDR3 is TGCAGTGCTAGTCCTCGGGGGGCTTGGGATCAGCCC. The rearrangement links TRBV20-1 to TRBJ1-5; tentatively, D is TRBD1 (6 bases). The sequenced fragment ends 3 residues before the CDR3 boundary, so the rest is inferred from the germline J gene. V lost 3 bases and J lost 5, with 17 bases in between. The CDR3 consists of 15 residues. The V gene's germline CDR1 is DFQATT and CDR2 SNEGSKA (reference sequence).

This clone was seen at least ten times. The part of the CDR3 DNA that was read is TGTGCCACCAGTGGCGAAAGGGGCACTAGCACAGATACG. This sequence encodes CATSGERGTSTDT. The full CDR3 protein reads CATSGERGTSTDTQYF. The chain couples TRBV24-1 to TRBJ2-3, with D perhaps matching TRBD1 (5 bases). The CDR3 end is not reached by the read, which stops 3 residues before it; the germline J gene fills it in. The CDR3 contains 16 residues. Trimming pared 5 bases from V and 0 bases from J, leaving 14 bases between. CDR1 and CDR2 (germline): KGHDR, SFDVKD.

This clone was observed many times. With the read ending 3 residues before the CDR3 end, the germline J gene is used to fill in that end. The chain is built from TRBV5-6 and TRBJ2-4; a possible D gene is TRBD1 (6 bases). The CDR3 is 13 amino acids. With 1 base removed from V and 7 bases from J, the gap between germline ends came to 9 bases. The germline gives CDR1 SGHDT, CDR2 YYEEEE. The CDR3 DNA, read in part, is TGTGCCAGCAGCTTGTTGGGGGCGAACATT. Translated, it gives CASSLLGANI. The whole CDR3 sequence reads CASSLLGANIQYF.

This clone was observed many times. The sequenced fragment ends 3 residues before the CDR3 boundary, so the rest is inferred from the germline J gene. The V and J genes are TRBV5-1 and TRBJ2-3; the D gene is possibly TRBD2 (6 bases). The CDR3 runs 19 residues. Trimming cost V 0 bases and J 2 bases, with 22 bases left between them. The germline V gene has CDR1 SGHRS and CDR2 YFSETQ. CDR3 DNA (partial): TGCGCCAGCAGCTTGGTGGGCCGCCGGCGGGGTAACGCCACAGATACG. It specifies CASSLVGRRRGNATDT. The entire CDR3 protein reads CASSLVGRRRGNATDTQYF. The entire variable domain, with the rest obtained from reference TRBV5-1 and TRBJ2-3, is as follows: KAGVTQTPRYLIKTRGQQVTLSCSPISGHRSVSWYQQTPGQGLQFLFEYFSETQRNKGNFPGRFSGRQFSNSRSEMNVSTLELGDSALYLCASSLVGRRRGNATDTQYFGPGTRLTVL.

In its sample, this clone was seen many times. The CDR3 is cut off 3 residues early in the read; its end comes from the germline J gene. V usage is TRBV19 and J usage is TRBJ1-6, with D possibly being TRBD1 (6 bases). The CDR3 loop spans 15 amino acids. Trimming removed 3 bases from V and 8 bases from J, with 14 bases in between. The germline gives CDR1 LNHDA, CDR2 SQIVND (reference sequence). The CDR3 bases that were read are TGTGCCAGTAGTATGCTTCGAGAGGGGGATTCACCC. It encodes CASSMLREGDSP. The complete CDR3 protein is CASSMLREGDSPLHF. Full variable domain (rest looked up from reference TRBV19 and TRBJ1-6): DGGITQSPKYLFRKEGQNVTLSCEQNLNHDAMYWYRQDPGQGLRLIYYSQIVNDFQKGDIAEGYSVSREKKESFPLTVTSAQKNPTAFYLCASSMLREGDSPLHFGNGTRLTVT.

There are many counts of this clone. Incomplete CDR3 DNA: TGTGCCAGCAGCTTCGGGACAGGGAAATACGAG. Protein: CASSFGTGKYE. In full, the CDR3 is CASSFGTGKYEQYF. The J gene is TRBJ2-7, the V gene TRBV7-2; TRBD1 agrees at 9 bases. The sequence runs out 3 residues before the end of the CDR3; the remainder is reconstructed from the germline J gene. Unmatched junction bases numbered 4, after V lost 3 bases and J lost 4 bases. CDR3 size: 14 residues. Germline CDR1 and CDR2: SGHTA and FQGNSA. The full variable domain, completed using reference TRBV7-2 and TRBJ2-7, is GAGVSQSPSNKVTEKGKDVELRCDPISGHTALYWYRQSLGQGLEFLIYFQGNSAPDKSGLPSDRFSAERTGGSVSTLTIQRTQQEDSAVYLCASSFGTGKYEQYFGPGTRLTVT.

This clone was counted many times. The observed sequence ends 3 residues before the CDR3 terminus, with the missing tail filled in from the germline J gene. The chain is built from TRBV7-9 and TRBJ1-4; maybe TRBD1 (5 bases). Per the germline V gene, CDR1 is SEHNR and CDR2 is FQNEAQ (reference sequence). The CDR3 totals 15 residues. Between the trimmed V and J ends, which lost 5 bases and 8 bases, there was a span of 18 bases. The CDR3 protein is CASSLGIASGEKLFF. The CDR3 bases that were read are TGTGCCAGCAGCCTCGGAATAGCTTCAGGGGAAAAA.

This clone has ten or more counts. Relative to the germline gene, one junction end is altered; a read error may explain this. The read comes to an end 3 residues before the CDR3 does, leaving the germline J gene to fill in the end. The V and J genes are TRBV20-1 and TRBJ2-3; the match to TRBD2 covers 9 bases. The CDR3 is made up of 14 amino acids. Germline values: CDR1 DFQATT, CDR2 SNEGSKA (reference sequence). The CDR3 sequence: CSAGEREASDTQYF. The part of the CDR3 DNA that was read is TGCAGTGCTGGAGAGCGGGAGGCGTCAGATACG.

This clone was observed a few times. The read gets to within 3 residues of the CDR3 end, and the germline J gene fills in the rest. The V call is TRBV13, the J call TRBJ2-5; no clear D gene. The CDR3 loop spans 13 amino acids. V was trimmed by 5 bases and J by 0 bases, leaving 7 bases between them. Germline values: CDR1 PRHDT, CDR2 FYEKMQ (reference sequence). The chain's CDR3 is CASSPVNQETQYF. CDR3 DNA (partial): TGTGCCAGCAGCCCAGTGAACCAAGAGACC. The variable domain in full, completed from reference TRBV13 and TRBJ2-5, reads AAGVIQSPRHLIKEKRETATLKCYPIPRHDTVYWYQQGPGQDPQFLISFYEKMQSDKGSIPDRFSAQQFSDYHSELNMSSLELGDSALYFCASSPVNQETQYFGPGTRLLVL.

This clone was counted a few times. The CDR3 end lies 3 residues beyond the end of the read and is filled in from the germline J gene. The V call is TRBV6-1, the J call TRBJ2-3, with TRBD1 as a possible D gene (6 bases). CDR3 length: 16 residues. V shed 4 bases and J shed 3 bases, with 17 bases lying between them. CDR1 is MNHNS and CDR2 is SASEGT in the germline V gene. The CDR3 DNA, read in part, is TGTGCCAGCAGTGGACTCGCAGGGGCCGGAACAGATACG. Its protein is CASSGLAGAGTDT. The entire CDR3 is CASSGLAGAGTDTQYF.

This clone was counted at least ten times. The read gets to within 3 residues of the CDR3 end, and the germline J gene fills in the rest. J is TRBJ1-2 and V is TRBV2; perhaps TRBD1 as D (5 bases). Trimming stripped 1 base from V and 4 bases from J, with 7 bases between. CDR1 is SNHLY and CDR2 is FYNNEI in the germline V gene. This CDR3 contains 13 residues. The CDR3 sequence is CASSEVQVYGYTF. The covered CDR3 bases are TGTGCCAGCAGTGAAGTACAGGTCTATGGC.

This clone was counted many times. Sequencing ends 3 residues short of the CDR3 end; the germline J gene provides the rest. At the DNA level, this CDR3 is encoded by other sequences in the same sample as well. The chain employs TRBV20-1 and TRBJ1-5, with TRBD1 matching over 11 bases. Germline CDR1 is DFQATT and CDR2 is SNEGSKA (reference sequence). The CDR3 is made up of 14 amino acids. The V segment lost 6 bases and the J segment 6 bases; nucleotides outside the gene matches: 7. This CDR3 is CSARGQGGGQPQHF. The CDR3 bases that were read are TGCAGTGCGAGGGGACAGGGGGGTGGTCAGCCC.

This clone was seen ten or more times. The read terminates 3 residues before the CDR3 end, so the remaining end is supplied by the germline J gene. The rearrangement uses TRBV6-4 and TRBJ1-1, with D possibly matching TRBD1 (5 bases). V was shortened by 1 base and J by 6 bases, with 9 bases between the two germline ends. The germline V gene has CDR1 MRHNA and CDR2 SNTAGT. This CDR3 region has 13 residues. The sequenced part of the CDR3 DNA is TGTGCCAGCAGTGACTACCGGGGGTCTGAA. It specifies CASSDYRGSE. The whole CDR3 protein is CASSDYRGSEAFF.

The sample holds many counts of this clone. Incomplete CDR3 DNA: TGTGCCAGCAGCGCCTCCGGTTGGACAAAGGTCCCCGGGGAG. This translates into CASSASGWTKVPGE. The full CDR3 protein reads CASSASGWTKVPGELFF. The chain couples TRBV7-3 to TRBJ2-2; the D gene is possibly TRBD1 (5 bases). The read stops 3 residues short of the end of the CDR3; the missing end is completed from the germline J gene. Per the germline V gene, CDR1 is SGHTA and CDR2 is FQGTGA. V shed 5 bases and J shed 6 bases, with 22 bases lying between them. This CDR3 is built from 17 residues.

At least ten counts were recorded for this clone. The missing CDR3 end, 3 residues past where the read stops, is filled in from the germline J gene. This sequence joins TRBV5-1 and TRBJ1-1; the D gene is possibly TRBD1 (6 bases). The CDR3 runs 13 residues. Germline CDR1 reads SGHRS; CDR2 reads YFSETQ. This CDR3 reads CASSLTGAFEAFF. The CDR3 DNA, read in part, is TGCGCCAGCAGCCTGACAGGCGCCTTCGAA.

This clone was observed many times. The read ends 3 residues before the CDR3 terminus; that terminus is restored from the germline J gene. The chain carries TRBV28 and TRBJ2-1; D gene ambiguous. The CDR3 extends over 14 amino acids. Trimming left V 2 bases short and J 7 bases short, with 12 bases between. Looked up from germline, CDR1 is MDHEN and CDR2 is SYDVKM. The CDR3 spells CASSLVSAVNEQFF. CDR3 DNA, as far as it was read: TGTGCCAGCAGTTTAGTAAGCGCGGTAAATGAG.

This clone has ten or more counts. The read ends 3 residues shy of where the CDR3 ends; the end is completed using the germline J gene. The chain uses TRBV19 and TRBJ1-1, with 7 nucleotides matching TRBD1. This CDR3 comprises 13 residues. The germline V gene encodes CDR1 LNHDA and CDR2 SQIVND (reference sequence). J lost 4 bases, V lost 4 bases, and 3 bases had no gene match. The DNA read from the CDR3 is TGTGCCAGTAGTAGACCAGGGGGCACTGAA. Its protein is CASSRPGGTE. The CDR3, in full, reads CASSRPGGTEAFF.

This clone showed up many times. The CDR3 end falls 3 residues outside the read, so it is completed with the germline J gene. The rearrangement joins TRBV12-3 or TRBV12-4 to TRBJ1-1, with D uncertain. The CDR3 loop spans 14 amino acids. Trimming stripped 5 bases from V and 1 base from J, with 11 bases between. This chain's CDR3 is CASSLQSTNTEAFF. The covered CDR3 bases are TGTGCCAGCAGTCTACAGTCTACGAACACTGAA.

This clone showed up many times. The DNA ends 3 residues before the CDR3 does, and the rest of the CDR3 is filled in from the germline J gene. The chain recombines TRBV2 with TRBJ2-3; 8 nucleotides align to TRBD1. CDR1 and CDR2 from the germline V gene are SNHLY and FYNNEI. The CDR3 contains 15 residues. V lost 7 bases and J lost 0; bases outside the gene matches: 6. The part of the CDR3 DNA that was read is TGTGCCAGCATTGGGTGGACAGGGAGCACAGATACG. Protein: CASIGWTGSTDT. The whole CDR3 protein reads CASIGWTGSTDTQYF.

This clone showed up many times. CDR3 sequence reads: CASAPYSNQPQHF. The covered CDR3 bases are TGCGCCAGCGCCCCCTATAGCAATCAGCCC. This rearrangement joins TRBV4-1 to TRBJ1-5, with no clear D. The sequenced fragment ends 3 residues before the CDR3 boundary, so the rest is inferred from the germline J gene. Germline V lookup: CDR1 MGHRA, CDR2 YSYEKL. Trimming took 8 bases from V and 0 from J, leaving 8 bases between them. The CDR3 totals 13 residues.

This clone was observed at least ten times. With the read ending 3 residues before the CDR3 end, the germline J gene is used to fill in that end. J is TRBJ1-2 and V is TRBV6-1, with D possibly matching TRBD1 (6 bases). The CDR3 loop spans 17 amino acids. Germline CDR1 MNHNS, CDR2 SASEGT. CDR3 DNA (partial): TGTGCCAGCAGTGAAGCGATCGGGCAGGGGTCCACAGATACC. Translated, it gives CASSEAIGQGSTDT. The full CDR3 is CASSEAIGQGSTDTYTF.

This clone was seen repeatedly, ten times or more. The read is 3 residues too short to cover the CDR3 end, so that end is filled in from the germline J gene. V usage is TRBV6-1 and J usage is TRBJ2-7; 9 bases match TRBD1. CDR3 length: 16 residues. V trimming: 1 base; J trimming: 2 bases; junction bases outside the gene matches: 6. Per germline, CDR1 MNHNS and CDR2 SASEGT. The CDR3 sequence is CASSEGWGTGTYEQYF. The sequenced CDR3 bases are TGTGCCAGCAGTGAAGGGTGGGGGACAGGGACCTACGAG.

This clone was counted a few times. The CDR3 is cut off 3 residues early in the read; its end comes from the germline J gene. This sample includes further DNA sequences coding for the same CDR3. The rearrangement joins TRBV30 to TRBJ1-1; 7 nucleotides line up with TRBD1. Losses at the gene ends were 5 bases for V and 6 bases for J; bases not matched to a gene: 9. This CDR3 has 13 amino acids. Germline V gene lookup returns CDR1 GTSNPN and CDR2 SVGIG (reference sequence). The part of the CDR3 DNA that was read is TGTGCCTGGGGGACAGCCCGAGGGGCTGAA. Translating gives CAWGTARGAE. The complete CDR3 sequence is CAWGTARGAEAFF. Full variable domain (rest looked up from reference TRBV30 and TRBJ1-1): SQTIHQWPATLVQPVGSPLSLECTVEGTSNPNLYWYRQAAGRGLQLLFYSVGIGQISSEVPQNLSASRPQDRQFILSSKKLLLSDSGFYLCAWGTARGAEAFFGQGTRLTVV.

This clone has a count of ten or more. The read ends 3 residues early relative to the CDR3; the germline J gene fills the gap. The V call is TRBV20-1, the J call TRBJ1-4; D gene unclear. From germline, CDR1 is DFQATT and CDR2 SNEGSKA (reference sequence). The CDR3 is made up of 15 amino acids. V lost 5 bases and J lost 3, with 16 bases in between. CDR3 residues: CSAPSPGLSNEKLFF. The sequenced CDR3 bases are TGCAGTGCTCCTTCTCCCGGACTGTCTAATGAAAAA.

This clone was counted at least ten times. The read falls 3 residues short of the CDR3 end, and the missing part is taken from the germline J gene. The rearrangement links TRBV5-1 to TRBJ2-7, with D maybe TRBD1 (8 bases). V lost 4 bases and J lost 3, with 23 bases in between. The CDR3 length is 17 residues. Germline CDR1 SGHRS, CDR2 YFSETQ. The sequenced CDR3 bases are TGCGCCAGCAGCCTGCTACCGGACAGGGAGGGGATCTACGAG. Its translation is CASSLLPDREGIYE. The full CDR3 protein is CASSLLPDREGIYEQYF.